The 32 T cell receptor beta chains below were found in one sample sequenced in a study of T cells in Graves' hyperthyroidism and ophthalmopathy. Template material for amplifying TCR beta CDR3 regions consisted of RNA transcripts. Researchers ran a first-round RT-PCR on the TCR CDR3 using the HTBI primer set. TCRdb passed the multiplex PCR reads through MiXCR, listing each CDR3 protein once. The sample lists roughly 380,000 distinct CDR3 sequences; around 13% were seen once. Specimen: blood. The receptors shown here come from an older woman with Graves' hyperthyroidism.

This chain uses TRBV6-1 with TRBJ1-2; 7 bases are shared with TRBD1. The J segment lost 3 bases and the V segment lost 4 bases, leaving 5 bases of the junction unmatched. Germline loops: CDR1 MNHNS, CDR2 SASEGT. CDR3 length equals 14 residues. The CDR3 DNA follows: TGTGCCAGCAGTGGTCGGACAGGTGACTATGGCTACACCTTC. This codes for CASSGRTGDYGYTF.

This clonotype appeared many times. The genes are TRBV12-3 or TRBV12-4 and TRBJ2-1; 10 bases align to TRBD2. The V gene end was trimmed by 3 bases and the J gene end by 11 bases; junction bases not matched to a gene: 4. This CDR3 comprises 13 residues. CDR3 DNA sequence: TGTGCCAGCAGTTTTCTAGCGGGAGAGAAGCAGTTCTTC. Translating it yields CASSFLAGEKQFF.

This clonotype was seen a handful of times. Being one base from a much bigger clone, this may be a read error. CDR3 sequence (DNA): TGTGCCAGCAGCCACGGGGTAGCACTTATGAACACCGGGGAGCTGTTTTTT. Residues: CASSHGVALMNTGELFF. The chain uses TRBV3-1 and TRBJ2-2, with TRBD2 as a possible D gene (5 bases). The CDR3 has 17 amino acids. Between the trimmed V and J ends, which lost 3 bases and 1 base, there was a span of 15 bases. Germline values: CDR1 LGHDT, CDR2 YNNKEL (reference sequence).

This clonotype was picked up a small number of times. The V and J genes are TRBV30 and TRBJ2-1; TRBD2 might be the D (5 bases). The ends were cut back, 1 base at V and 0 bases at J, with 10 bases in the middle. Per germline, CDR1 GTSNPN and CDR2 SVGIG (reference sequence). The CDR3 totals 15 residues. Here the CDR3 reads CAWSEGVSSYNEQFF. The DNA for the CDR3 is TGTGCCTGGAGTGAGGGAGTGAGCTCCTACAATGAGCAGTTCTTC.

This clonotype was seen repeatedly, ten times or more. The chain carries TRBV2 and TRBJ2-7; 7 bases are shared with TRBD2. The trim removed 0 bases at V and 5 bases at J, leaving 4 bases unmatched. The germline V gene encodes CDR1 SNHLY and CDR2 FYNNEI. This CDR3 is built from 14 residues. DNA for the CDR3: TGTGCCAGCAGTGAAGCCGGGGGGATACACGAGCAGTACTTC. Protein sequence: CASSEAGGIHEQYF.

This clonotype was recorded many times. J is TRBJ1-5 and V is TRBV27; the D gene is possibly TRBD1 (6 bases). This CDR3 comprises 18 residues. Germline V gene sequence: CDR1 MNHEY, CDR2 SMNVEV (reference sequence). Trimming cost V 5 bases and J 4 bases, with 24 bases left between them. CDR3 sequence (DNA): TGTGCCAGCAGTACCTATAACTTGCTGGACAGCCCAAATCAGCCCCAGCATTTT. Amino acid sequence: CASSTYNLLDSPNQPQHF.

This clonotype was counted at least ten times. V usage is TRBV18 and J usage is TRBJ2-5, with 7 bases fitting TRBD1. Germline V gives CDR1 KGHSH, CDR2 LQKENI. The CDR3 has 15 amino acids. J gave up 1 base and V 4 bases, and 6 bases lay outside the gene matches. The DNA for the CDR3 is TGTGCCAGCTCACTGTCGACAGGGCCCCAAGAGACCCAGTACTTC. Residues: CASSLSTGPQETQYF.

This clonotype was detected many times. The chain combines TRBV5-1 with TRBJ2-3, with 8 bases aligning to TRBD2. Losses at the gene ends were 0 bases for V and 6 bases for J; bases not matched to a gene: 6. The length of the CDR3 is 15 residues. Germline CDR1 reads SGHRS; CDR2 reads YFSETQ. CDR3: CASSLVAGTPDTQYF. In nucleotides, the CDR3 is TGCGCCAGCAGCTTGGTAGCGGGAACACCCGATACGCAGTATTTT.

Ten or more counts support this clonotype. The chain is built from TRBV7-9 and TRBJ1-6; no clear D. Between the trimmed V and J ends, which lost 2 bases and 9 bases, there was a span of 8 bases. CDR1 is SEHNR, CDR2 FQNEAQ, per germline (reference sequence). The CDR3 is made up of 13 amino acids. DNA for the CDR3: TGTGCCAGCAGCTTAATCAGCACTTCACCCCTCCACTTT. Translating it yields CASSLISTSPLHF.

This clonotype was observed many times. The J gene is TRBJ2-5, the V gene TRBV2, with D perhaps matching TRBD2 (6 bases). The length of the CDR3 is 11 residues. Germline V gene sequence: CDR1 SNHLY, CDR2 FYNNEI. The V gene lost 7 bases and the J gene lost 13 bases, with 16 bases spanning the gap. As DNA, the CDR3 is TGTGCCAGCACCGAGTGGGGGAGGTGGTACTTC. Amino acids: CASTEWGRWYF.

This clonotype has a count of ten or more. This chain connects TRBV3-1 to TRBJ2-5; TRBD2 matches 9 bases. V shed 3 bases and J 5 bases; nucleotides not matched to a gene: 7. CDR3 size: 15 residues. Germline loops: CDR1 LGHDT, CDR2 YNNKEL (reference sequence). The CDR3 sequence is CASSHDSGSRETQYF. In nucleotides, the CDR3 is TGTGCCAGCAGCCATGATAGCGGGAGTCGGGAGACCCAGTACTTC.

This chain connects TRBV11-2 to TRBJ2-3, with 7 bases identical to TRBD2. V shed 5 bases, J shed 3 bases, and the junction held 5 bases outside the gene matches. The CDR3 consists of 14 residues. Germline lookup yields CDR1 SGHAT and CDR2 FQNNGV. The chain's CDR3 is CASSRGLGTDTQYF. DNA of the CDR3: TGTGCCAGCAGCCGCGGACTAGGGACAGATACGCAGTATTTT. Variable domain in full (rest from reference TRBV11-2 and TRBJ2-3): EAGVAQSPRYKIIEKRQSVAFWCNPISGHATLYWYQQILGQGPKLLIQFQNNGVVDDSQLPKDRFSAERLKGVDSTLKIQPAKLEDSAVYLCASSRGLGTDTQYFGPGTRLTVL.

This clonotype was seen at least ten times. The rearrangement joins TRBV11-2 to TRBJ2-7; no clear D gene. The germline V gene encodes CDR1 SGHAT and CDR2 FQNNGV. The V end was cut by 4 bases, the J end by 3 bases, with 7 bases between. The CDR3 runs to 12 residues. CDR3 nucleotides: TGTGCCAGCAGCTCCAACCGCTACGAGCAGTACTTC. Encoded protein: CASSSNRYEQYF.

This clonotype showed up many times. The chain joins TRBV6-1 to TRBJ1-6; D possibly corresponds to TRBD1 (6 bases). Trimming took 8 bases from V and 8 from J, leaving 10 bases between them. Germline V CDR1 and CDR2: MNHNS, SASEGT. The CDR3 contains 12 residues. CDR3 sequence: CASRDIDSPLHF. In nucleotides, the CDR3 is TGTGCCAGCCGGGACATTGATTCACCCCTCCACTTT.

This clonotype has just a few counts. The rearrangement joins TRBV19 to TRBJ2-1; 13 bases are shared with TRBD2. V lost 5 bases to trimming and J lost 11 bases; unmatched junction nucleotides: 15. The CDR3 has 17 residues. The germline CDR1 and CDR2 sequences are LNHDA and SQIVND (reference sequence). The CDR3 is CASSVPWTSGRGGQQFF. CDR3 in DNA: TGTGCCAGTAGTGTCCCCTGGACTAGCGGGAGAGGGGGCCAGCAGTTCTTC.

This clonotype was picked up one time. The genes are TRBV7-2 and TRBJ2-1, with 11 bases lining up with TRBD2. The junction had 6 bases not matched to a gene; V was cut back by 0 bases and J by 8 bases. Germline CDR1 SGHTA, CDR2 FQGNSA. The CDR3 length is 16 residues. This chain's CDR3 is CASSLAGTSGQYEQFF. DNA for the CDR3: TGTGCCAGCAGCTTAGCCGGGACTAGCGGACAATATGAGCAGTTCTTC.

Remarks on this clonotype: Possible read error: a much larger clone is one base away. This sequence joins TRBV18 and TRBJ2-1; possibly TRBD2 for D (6 bases). The CDR3 covers 17 residues. Germline CDR1 KGHSH, CDR2 LQKENI. Trimming removed 3 bases at V and 2 bases at J, with 17 bases between. The CDR3 sequence: CASSPRTIGDTYNEQFF. The CDR3, as DNA: TGTGCCAGCTCACCCCGGACTATCGGAGACACCTACAATGAGCAGTTCTTC. The whole variable domain, remainder taken from reference TRBV18 and TRBJ2-1, is NAGVMQNPRHLVRRRGQEARLRCSPMKGHSHVYWYRQLPEEGLKFMVYLQKENIIDESGMPKERFSAEFPKEGPSILRIQQVVRGDSAAYFCASSPRTIGDTYNEQFFGPGTRLTVL.

Concerning this clonotype: This may stem from a read error, because a much larger clone lies one nucleotide away. This rearrangement joins TRBV30 to TRBJ2-7; possible D gene TRBD1, 5 bases. The CDR3 consists of 12 residues. Trimming stripped 2 bases from V and 7 bases from J, with 12 bases between. The germline V gene has CDR1 GTSNPN and CDR2 SVGIG (reference sequence). The CDR3 reads CAWSPRGNEQYF. The CDR3 coding sequence is TGTGCCTGGAGTCCTAGGGGCAATGAGCAGTACTTC.

This clonotype was detected many times. CDR3: CASWQMGQGIYEQYF. CDR3 DNA sequence: TGTGCCAGCTGGCAGATGGGACAGGGGATCTACGAGCAGTACTTC. The V call is TRBV6-1, the J call TRBJ2-7; TRBD1 matches at 10 bases. Trimming took 8 bases from V and 3 from J; bases not matched to a gene: 10. The germline V gene has CDR1 MNHNS and CDR2 SASEGT. The length of the CDR3 is 15 residues.

V gene TRBV5-4 combines with J gene TRBJ2-2; possible D gene TRBD1, 6 bases. The CDR3 consists of 14 residues. Germline V gives CDR1 SGHNT, CDR2 YYREEE (reference sequence). Trimming left V 3 bases short and J 4 bases short, with 10 bases between. DNA for the CDR3: TGTGCCAGCAGCTGGCCAGGGGTCACCGGGGAGCTGTTTTTT. This gives the protein CASSWPGVTGELFF.

In its sample, this clonotype was seen many times. The chain couples TRBV11-2 to TRBJ2-1, with D maybe TRBD2 (5 bases). This CDR3 has 16 residues. Germline CDR1 reads SGHAT; CDR2 reads FQNNGV. Trimming took 6 bases from V and 5 from J, leaving 20 bases between them. The CDR3, as DNA: TGTGCCAGCAGTTATTTTCGGCGCGGGCGAAACAATGAGCAGTTCTTC. This codes for CASSYFRRGRNNEQFF.

This clonotype was observed a few times. V is TRBV6-1 and J is TRBJ2-7; 7 bases match TRBD2. Germline CDR1 MNHNS, CDR2 SASEGT. V trimming: 6 bases; J trimming: 3 bases; junction bases outside the gene matches: 8. The CDR3 loop spans 14 amino acids. The CDR3 region has the DNA TGTGCCAGCAGCAGGACTAGAGGGATCTACGAGCAGTACTTC. It specifies CASSRTRGIYEQYF.

At least ten counts were recorded for this clonotype. The V call is TRBV12-3 or TRBV12-4, the J call TRBJ2-3; no clear D gene. The CDR3 contains 14 residues. Trimming took 6 bases from V and 2 from J, leaving 12 bases between them. CDR3 bases: TGTGCCAGCAGCTTAAGCGACCACACAGATACGCAGTATTTT. Translation: CASSLSDHTDTQYF.

This clonotype was recorded many times. This sequence joins TRBV11-3 and TRBJ2-1; D is uncertain. CDR1 and CDR2 from the germline V gene are SGHNT and YENEEA. The CDR3 has 16 amino acids. The V end lost 3 bases, the J end lost 0 bases, and 12 bases lay between the germline ends. This chain's CDR3 is CASSFRSGYSYNEQFF. In nucleotides, the CDR3 is TGTGCCAGCAGCTTTCGAAGTGGATACTCCTACAATGAGCAGTTCTTC.

The rearrangement joins TRBV19 to TRBJ2-1; 8 nucleotides agree with TRBD1. Germline-derived CDR1 and CDR2 are LNHDA and SQIVND (reference sequence). After removal of 4 bases from V and 5 bases from J, the junction contained 7 bases not matched to a gene. There are 15 residues in the CDR3. The CDR3 DNA sequence: TGTGCCAGTAGTACCGGACAGGGTGGAGACAATGAGCAGTTCTTC. It is translated as CASSTGQGGDNEQFF.

This rearrangement joins TRBV28 to TRBJ2-4, with D possibly matching TRBD1 (5 bases). This CDR3 spans 11 amino acids. Germline CDR1 MDHEN, CDR2 SYDVKM. V shed 4 bases and J shed 15 bases, with 13 bases lying between them. This CDR3 is CASSSRQPMYF. CDR3 DNA sequence: TGTGCCAGCAGTTCCCGACAGCCGATGTACTTC.

This clonotype was detected ten times or more. The chain has TRBV12-3 or TRBV12-4 and TRBJ2-7, with TRBD1 matching 7 bases. The length of the CDR3 is 15 residues. V lost 4 bases, J lost 0 bases, and 6 bases stayed unmatched. In DNA, the CDR3 is TGTGCCAGCAGTTGGAACAGGGGCCCCTCCTACGAGCAGTACTTC. Protein: CASSWNRGPSYEQYF.

The sample holds many counts of this clonotype. The chain has TRBV12-3 or TRBV12-4 and TRBJ2-6; D is ambiguous. This CDR3 has 14 amino acids. With 3 bases removed from V and 0 bases from J, the gap between germline ends came to 3 bases. CDR3 sequence reads: CASSLYSGANVLTF. CDR3 DNA sequence: TGTGCCAGCAGTTTGTACTCTGGGGCCAACGTCCTGACTTTC.

Ten or more counts support this clonotype. The gene calls are TRBV20-1 and TRBJ2-1, with TRBD2 matching 7 bases. In germline, CDR1 is DFQATT, CDR2 SNEGSKA (reference sequence). V gave up 6 bases and J gave up 6 bases; unmatched junction bases: 14. This CDR3 is 15 amino acids long. CDR3 bases: TGCAGTGCCACCCGACTAGCCCAGGGCTCCAATGAGCAGTTCTTC. Translation: CSATRLAQGSNEQFF.

This clonotype has ten or more counts. The junction differs from germline at one of its ends, possibly a read error. CDR3 nucleotides: TGTGCCAGCGGCTTACAGGACCAAGAGACCCAGTACTTC. Encoded protein: CASGLQDQETQYF. The chain recombines TRBV13 with TRBJ2-5; tentative D call: TRBD1 (5 bases). CDR1 PRHDT and CDR2 FYEKMQ come from the germline V gene (reference sequence). This CDR3 contains 13 residues.

This clonotype occurred many times. The chain couples TRBV20-1 to TRBJ2-7, with D perhaps TRBD1 (5 bases). V was pared by 4 bases and J by 0 bases, with 10 bases between. The CDR3 is made up of 13 amino acids. From germline, CDR1 is DFQATT and CDR2 SNEGSKA (reference sequence). CDR3 bases: TGCAGTGCTAAGGGGATCAACTCCTACGAGCAGTACTTC. Residues: CSAKGINSYEQYF.

V usage is TRBV9 and J usage is TRBJ2-7; a weak D match, TRBD1 (5 bases). V dropped 0 bases and J dropped 3 bases, with 13 bases sitting between them. The CDR3 spans 15 residues. Germline-derived CDR1 and CDR2 are SGDLS and YYNGEE. This CDR3 is CASSVEWSQGYEQYF. CDR3 nucleotide sequence: TGTGCCAGCAGCGTAGAATGGAGTCAGGGCTACGAGCAGTACTTC.